One and the same sample provided the 29 T cell receptor beta chains below, sequenced in a study of blood T cell repertoires in COVID-19. Sequencing used immunoSEQ multiplex PCR; TCRdb keeps in-frame clones, though not all of them. The sample holds tens of thousands of clones, 84% seen once. Sequencing input: peripheral blood. The receptor source for this set is a woman aged 55-70 years with acute or convalescent COVID-19.

The J gene is TRBJ1-6, the V gene TRBV5-4; TRBD1 matches 8 bases. With V trimmed by 2 bases and J by 7 bases, 5 bases remained unmatched. The CDR3 covers 15 residues. The germline gives CDR1 SGHNT, CDR2 YYREEE (reference sequence). CDR3 nucleotide sequence: TGTGCCAGCAGCTTAAGGACAGGGACGAATTCACCCCTCCACTTT. It yields the protein CASSLRTGTNSPLHF.

The chain has TRBV5-3 and TRBJ1-1; 9 nucleotides match TRBD1. TRBV5-3 is designated an ORF whose function remains uncertain. V lost 5 bases and J lost 10; bases outside the gene matches: 0. The CDR3 contains 10 residues. CDR3 amino acids: CARRDRGAFF. The CDR3 coding sequence is TGTGCCAGAAGGGACAGGGGAGCTTTCTTT.

The J gene is TRBJ2-5, the V gene TRBV25-1; D perhaps matches TRBD1 (5 bases). Deletions cut 3 bases from V and 5 bases from J, with 13 bases between. Germline loops: CDR1 MGHDK, CDR2 SYGVNS. The CDR3 covers 14 residues. CDR3 nucleotide sequence: TGTGCCAGCAGTGACTCTACAGGATGGGAGACCCAGTACTTC. This sequence encodes CASSDSTGWETQYF.

This rearrangement joins TRBV19 to TRBJ1-5; TRBD1 aligns across 7 bases. Losses at the gene ends were 7 bases for V and 4 bases for J; bases not matched to a gene: 4. The CDR3 contains 13 residues. In germline, CDR1 is LNHDA, CDR2 SQIVND (reference sequence). CDR3 residues: CASNDRENQPQHF. The CDR3 coding sequence is TGTGCCAGTAATGACAGGGAAAATCAGCCCCAGCATTTT.

By share, this clone ranks as medium-sized. CDR3 sequence reads: CASSQRDSNGKLFF. In nucleotides, the CDR3 is TGTGCCAGCAGCCAAAGGGACAGTAACGGAAAACTGTTTTTT. The J gene is TRBJ1-4, the V gene TRBV3-1 (or the pseudogene TRBV3-2); 7 nucleotides align to TRBD1. Germline CDR1 reads LGHDT; CDR2 reads YNNKEL (reference sequence). This CDR3 has 14 amino acids. J was trimmed by 10 bases and V by 2 bases; bases with no gene match: 7.

The chain recombines TRBV20-1 with TRBJ1-1, with D unresolved. This CDR3 is built from 13 residues. The V end was cut by 3 bases, the J end by 1 base, with 9 bases between. Germline loops: CDR1 DFQATT, CDR2 SNEGSKA (reference sequence). CDR3 protein: CSASRGKNTEAFF. In nucleotides, the CDR3 is TGCAGTGCTAGTCGCGGGAAGAACACTGAAGCTTTCTTT.

J is TRBJ2-7 and V is TRBV20-1; D might be TRBD2 (5 bases). CDR1 and CDR2 from the germline V gene are DFQATT and SNEGSKA (reference sequence). This CDR3 spans 11 amino acids. V lost 6 bases, J lost 5 bases, and 11 bases lay in between. The CDR3 here is CSAEDRNEQYF. The CDR3 DNA sequence: TGCAGTGCGGAGGACCGGAACGAGCAGTACTTC.

The genes are TRBV12-5 and TRBJ2-1, with 8 bases fitting TRBD2. The CDR3 extends over 18 amino acids. Unmatched junction bases numbered 11, after V lost 0 bases and J lost 4 bases. Looked up from germline, CDR1 is LGHNT and CDR2 is FRNRAP. The CDR3 loop is CASGLVPFGGGRYNEQFF. In DNA, the CDR3 is TGTGCTAGTGGTTTGGTTCCCTTCGGGGGGGGGAGGTACAATGAGCAGTTCTTC.

The chain recombines TRBV2 with TRBJ1-2, with 9 bases aligning to TRBD1. The CDR3 sequence is 14 residues long. The germline gives CDR1 SNHLY, CDR2 FYNNEI. Unmatched junction bases numbered 9, after V lost 6 bases and J lost 7 bases. The CDR3 coding sequence is TGTGCCAGCAGCCGGGGACAGGGAAGGGGTGGCTACACCTTC. Protein sequence: CASSRGQGRGGYTF.

The gene calls are TRBV10-1 and TRBJ2-7; D call uncertain. Germline CDR1 reads WNHNN; CDR2 reads SYGVQD (reference sequence). The CDR3 loop spans 13 amino acids. Deletions cut 4 bases from V and 2 bases from J, with 9 bases between. CDR3 DNA: TGCGCCAGCAGTGTTGCCCCAGCCTACGAGCAGTACTTC. Residues: CASSVAPAYEQYF.

This clone was counted only a few times. The V and J genes are TRBV18 and TRBJ1-1; D ambiguous. The CDR3 runs 15 residues. The germline V gene encodes CDR1 KGHSH and CDR2 LQKENI. Trimming took 2 bases from V and 1 from J, leaving 11 bases between them. CDR3 in amino acids: CASSPLSAKNTEAFF. CDR3 bases: TGTGCCAGCTCACCATTGTCCGCGAAGAACACTGAAGCTTTCTTT.

V is TRBV25-1 and J is TRBJ2-3, with TRBD2 matching 9 bases. CDR1 MGHDK and CDR2 SYGVNS come from the germline V gene. This CDR3 comprises 15 residues. V shed 3 bases, J shed 2 bases, and the junction held 3 bases outside the gene matches. The CDR3 loop is CASSDASGVTDTQYF. CDR3 nucleotides: TGTGCCAGCAGTGACGCTAGCGGGGTCACAGATACGCAGTATTTT. Full variable domain (missing parts from reference TRBV25-1 and TRBJ2-3): EADIYQTPRYLVIGTGKKITLECSQTMGHDKMYWYQQDPGMELHLIHYSYGVNSTEKGDLSSESTVSRIRTEHFPLTLESARPSHTSQYLCASSDASGVTDTQYFGPGTRLTVL.

V and J are TRBV28 and TRBJ1-5; tentatively, D is TRBD1 (5 bases). V shed 8 bases and J shed 0 bases, with 14 bases lying between them. The CDR3 runs to 15 residues. Germline V gives CDR1 MDHEN, CDR2 SYDVKM. The CDR3 nucleotides read TGTGCCAGCCGAGTACGCGACAGTAGCAATCAGCCCCAGCATTTT. It translates to CASRVRDSSNQPQHF.

The chain is built from TRBV6-6 and TRBJ1-1; D may be TRBD1 (6 bases). V was clipped by 10 bases and J by 5 bases, with 14 bases between them. The V gene's germline CDR1 is MNHNY and CDR2 SVGAGI (reference sequence). The CDR3 is 12 amino acids. The CDR3 DNA reads as TGTGCCACTGACTCACAGGGAACTGAAGCTTTCTTT. It specifies CATDSQGTEAFF.

This clone was counted a single time. The chain carries TRBV30 and TRBJ2-2; 10 nucleotides line up with TRBD1. The CDR3 sequence is 14 residues long. The V segment lost 6 bases and the J segment 8 bases; nucleotides outside the gene matches: 9. Germline V gives CDR1 GTSNPN, CDR2 SVGIG (reference sequence). Here the CDR3 DNA reads TGTGCCTGCGGTTTGACAGGGGGCACGGGGGAGCTGTTTTTT. Translated, it gives CACGLTGGTGELFF. Based on the CDR3 plus reference TRBV30 and TRBJ2-2, the full variable domain is SQTIHQWPATLVQPVGSPLSLECTVEGTSNPNLYWYRQAAGRGLQLLFYSVGIGQISSEVPQNLSASRPQDRQFILSSKKLLLSDSGFYLCACGLTGGTGELFFGEGSRLTVL.

The V gene is TRBV11-2, the J gene TRBJ2-1; D is perhaps TRBD2 (5 bases). V lost 4 bases and J lost 8, with 18 bases in between. The CDR3 is made up of 15 amino acids. Germline CDR1 SGHAT, CDR2 FQNNGV. This CDR3 reads CASSSSWTANDEQFF. The DNA for the CDR3 is TGTGCCAGCAGCTCCTCTTGGACTGCTAACGATGAGCAGTTCTTC.

The V gene is TRBV12-2, the J gene TRBJ1-1; the tabulated D call, TRBD1, remains unverified against the DNA. TRBV12-2 is assigned pseudogene status. The CDR3 contains 15 residues. The CDR3 loop reads CASRLSDRLNTEAFF. The CDR3 DNA reads TGTGCAAGTCGCTTGTCGGACAGGCTGAACACTGAAGCTTTCTTT.

The chain carries TRBV3-1 (or the pseudogene TRBV3-2) and TRBJ2-2; TRBD2 agrees at 14 bases. The CDR3 loop spans 18 amino acids. Germline V lookup: CDR1 LGHDT, CDR2 YNNKEL (reference sequence). Trimming took 3 bases from V and 0 from J; bases not matched to a gene: 3. CDR3 sequence: CASSHRLAGGANTGELFF. The CDR3 DNA follows: TGTGCCAGCAGCCACCGACTAGCGGGGGGGGCGAACACCGGGGAGCTGTTTTTT.

The chain combines TRBV27 with TRBJ2-3; 8 nucleotides line up with TRBD2. The junction had 5 bases not matched to a gene; V was cut back by 5 bases and J by 4 bases. CDR1 and CDR2 (germline): MNHEY, SMNVEV (reference sequence). The CDR3 loop spans 14 amino acids. CDR3 region: CASSIVAGSDTQYF. In DNA form, the CDR3 reads TGTGCCAGCAGTATCGTAGCGGGGTCAGATACGCAGTATTTT.

The V call is TRBV5-1, the J call TRBJ1-4; tentatively, D is TRBD1 (6 bases). This CDR3 is built from 13 residues. V was trimmed by 5 bases and J by 7 bases, leaving 12 bases between them. Germline V gene sequence: CDR1 SGHRS, CDR2 YFSETQ. This chain's CDR3 is CASRTGRGEKLFF. The CDR3 DNA sequence: TGCGCCAGCAGAACAGGGCGCGGTGAAAAACTGTTTTTT.

This chain connects TRBV18 to TRBJ2-7; TRBD1 matches at 8 bases. The CDR3 has 14 amino acids. In germline, CDR1 is KGHSH, CDR2 LQKENI. Germline trimming cut 6 bases from V and 2 bases from J; bases unmatched to any gene: 6. This chain's CDR3 is CASSPDRAAYEQYF. In nucleotides, the CDR3 is TGTGCCAGCTCTCCGGACAGGGCAGCCTACGAGCAGTACTTC.

This chain connects TRBV19 to TRBJ1-1, with 7 bases lining up with TRBD1. The J segment lost 4 bases and the V segment lost 5 bases, leaving 7 bases of the junction unmatched. Germline CDR1 reads LNHDA; CDR2 reads SQIVND (reference sequence). CDR3 length equals 14 residues. Here the CDR3 DNA reads TGTGCCAGTAGTTCCCAACAGGGGAGCACTGAAGCTTTCTTT. Protein: CASSSQQGSTEAFF.

The chain combines TRBV6-1 with TRBJ1-2; no clear D. The germline V and J ends were trimmed by 1 base and 4 bases, with 10 bases remaining between them. CDR1 and CDR2 (germline): MNHNS, SASEGT. The CDR3 has 14 amino acids. The CDR3 nucleotides read TGTGCCAGCAGTGAAGAAGGGCGGGCCTATGGCTACACCTTC. Encoded protein: CASSEEGRAYGYTF.

The chain has TRBV2 and TRBJ1-2; 9 positions match TRBD1. There are 16 residues in the CDR3. V was pared by 0 bases and J by 7 bases, with 9 bases of the junction left unmatched. Germline V lookup: CDR1 SNHLY, CDR2 FYNNEI. CDR3 nucleotide sequence: TGTGCCAGCAGTGAAGCGCTTACAGGGGGCGTGACTGGCTACACCTTC. Translation gives CASSEALTGGVTGYTF.

V usage is TRBV14 and J usage is TRBJ2-1, with D maybe TRBD2 (5 bases). V lost 4 bases to trimming and J lost 5 bases, with 21 bases between them. CDR3 length equals 17 residues. Germline lookup yields CDR1 SGHDN and CDR2 FVKESK. The CDR3 sequence: CASSLEPPEAWDNEQFF. CDR3 DNA: TGTGCCAGCAGCCTAGAGCCCCCGGAGGCGTGGGACAATGAGCAGTTCTTC.

The genes are TRBV18 and TRBJ1-5, with 12 bases aligning to TRBD1. The V and J ends lost 5 bases and 0 bases, in that order; junction bases with no gene match: 2. Germline CDR1 KGHSH, CDR2 LQKENI. CDR3 length: 16 residues. The CDR3 region has the DNA TGTGCCAGCTCAGTGGGACAGGGGGCTAGCAATCAGCCCCAGCATTTT. It specifies CASSVGQGASNQPQHF.

The V call is TRBV27, the J call TRBJ1-5; TRBD1 might be the D (5 bases). The CDR3 is 14 amino acids. CDR1 and CDR2 from the germline V gene are MNHEY and SMNVEV (reference sequence). Trimming cost V 3 bases and J 2 bases, with 8 bases left between them. The CDR3 sequence: CASSLVGRNQPQHF. The CDR3 DNA follows: TGTGCCAGCAGTTTGGTGGGGCGCAATCAGCCCCAGCATTTT.

The V call is TRBV30, the J call TRBJ1-5; TRBD1 agrees at 7 bases. The V gene's germline CDR1 is GTSNPN and CDR2 SVGIG (reference sequence). The CDR3 runs 14 residues. Trimming at V came to 1 base and at J to 0 bases, leaving 0 bases not matched to a gene. CDR3 DNA: TGTGCCTGGAGTGGACAGGGTAGCAATCAGCCCCAGCATTTT. As protein: CAWSGQGSNQPQHF. The whole variable domain, filled in from reference TRBV30 and TRBJ1-5, reads SQTIHQWPATLVQPVGSPLSLECTVEGTSNPNLYWYRQAAGRGLQLLFYSVGIGQISSEVPQNLSASRPQDRQFILSSKKLLLSDSGFYLCAWSGQGSNQPQHFGDGTRLSIL.

The chain carries TRBV2 and TRBJ1-5; tentatively, D is TRBD1 (5 bases). The CDR3 sequence is 14 residues long. V gave up 6 bases and J gave up 3 bases, with 12 bases separating them. Per the germline V gene, CDR1 is SNHLY and CDR2 is FYNNEI. CDR3 residues: CASRAGRNNQPQHF. CDR3 in DNA: TGTGCCAGCAGGGCGGGACGTAACAATCAGCCCCAGCATTTT.